The clone carrying this T cell receptor (beta chain) came up many times. Its specificity is not known. The record originates from a study of CD8 T cells in ankylosing spondylitis. Overall study results and limits: Certain motif variants had earlier been reported in reactive arthritis synovial fluid and blood. Disease-linked clones reportedly showed significant enrichment in matched ankylosing spondylitis synovial fluid. One TCR beta motif, made up of eight highly homologous variants, appeared characteristic of ankylosing spondylitis blood. Disease-associated clonotypes exhibited CD8+ identity and were relatively infrequent in peripheral blood.

The CDR3 spans 15 residues. Losses at the gene ends were 6 bases for V and 2 bases for J; bases not matched to a gene: 6. In making TCR beta libraries, quantitative 5'-RACE with molecular barcodes was used. TCRdb recomputed calls from the 5' RACE reads with MiXCR, one row per CDR3 protein. The data contain about 220,000 distinct CDR3 sequences, about 6.7% of them singletons. The receptor was isolated from a male donor with ankylosing spondylitis. The material sequenced was blood, either unsorted or a sorted T cell fraction (not recorded which). The V and J genes are TRBV12-3 or TRBV12-4 and TRBJ2-3; 9 nucleotides align to TRBD1. Here the CDR3 reads CASRGDREDTDTQYF. The CDR3 DNA reads TGTGCCAGCAGGGGGGACAGGGAAGACACAGATACGCAGTATTTT.